The clone carrying this TCR beta chain has more than one count but fewer than ten. Trimming removed 5 bases from V and 4 bases from J; junction bases left unmatched: 9. In germline, CDR1 is LGHNT, CDR2 FRNRAP. This CDR3 region has 16 residues. TCRdb reprocessed the RT-PCR reads with MiXCR, giving one entry per CDR3 protein. The profile shows more than 600,000 distinct CDR3 sequences, 14% of them singletons. This clonotype originated in a female donor in good health, serving as a healthy control. This chain connects TRBV12-5 to TRBJ1-1; the match to TRBD1 covers 11 bases. The sequenced material came from memory CD4+ T cells from blood. The CDR3 loop reads CASGPGQGAMGTEAFF. In nucleotides, the CDR3 is TGTGCTAGTGGTCCAGGACAGGGGGCGATGGGCACTGAAGCTTTCTTT.